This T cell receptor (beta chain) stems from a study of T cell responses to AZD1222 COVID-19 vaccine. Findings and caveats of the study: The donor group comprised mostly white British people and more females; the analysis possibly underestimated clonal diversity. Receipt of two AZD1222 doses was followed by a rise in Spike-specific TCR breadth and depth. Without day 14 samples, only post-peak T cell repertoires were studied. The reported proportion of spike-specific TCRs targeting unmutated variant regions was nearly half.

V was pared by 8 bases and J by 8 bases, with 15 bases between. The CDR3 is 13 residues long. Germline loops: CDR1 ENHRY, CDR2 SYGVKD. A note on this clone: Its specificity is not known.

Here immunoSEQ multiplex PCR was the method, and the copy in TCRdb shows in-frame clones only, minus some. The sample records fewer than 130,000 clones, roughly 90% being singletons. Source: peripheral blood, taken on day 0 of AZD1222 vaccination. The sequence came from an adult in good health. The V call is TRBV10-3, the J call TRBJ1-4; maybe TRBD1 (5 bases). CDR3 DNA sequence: TGTGCCATCGCCACCGGGACTCGGGAAAAACTGTTTTTT. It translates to CAIATGTREKLFF.